This T cell receptor (beta chain) was sequenced for a study of control samples from healthy donors and cancer patients. Germline values: CDR1 MNHEY, CDR2 SVGAGI. The V end was cut by 0 bases, the J end by 3 bases, with 14 bases between. The CDR3 runs 16 residues. The method was immunoSEQ multiplex PCR; TCRdb's version includes in-frame clones alone and lacks a portion of them. The sample contains 150,000 to 200,000 clones, around 90% of which appear only once. The rearrangement joins TRBV6-5 to TRBJ1-1; D is possibly TRBD1 (5 bases). This TCR was sampled from a man under 40 in good health. Material: blood. The CDR3 region has the DNA TGTGCCAGCAGTTACTCTTGGAGGGGACGGGACACTGAAGCTTTCTTT. Amino acids: CASSYSWRGRDTEAFF.